These 31 T cell receptor beta chains share one sample of origin, sequenced in a study of regulatory T cells in long-lasting Graves disease. Libraries of TCR beta came from iRepertoire HTBI primers plus Arm-PCR of CDR3 regions. Via MiXCR, TCRdb re-called the multiplex PCR reads, giving one row per CDR3 protein. The data show about 400,000 distinct CDR3 sequences, approximately 16% seen once. Stated time point: newly diagnosed GD, antithyroid drugs for less than 3 months. TCR sequences were obtained from RNA taken from PBMCs. The sample also formed part of further work on T cells in Graves' hyperthyroidism and ophthalmopathy.

The sample was peripheral blood mononuclear cells (PBMCs), taken at new diagnosis, from a patient treated with antithyroid drugs. The receptor set was obtained from a woman in her thirties or forties with Graves disease.

This clonotype was seen many times. The chain has TRBV30 and TRBJ1-1; D perhaps matches TRBD1 (5 bases). This CDR3 has 13 residues. The germline CDR1 and CDR2 sequences are GTSNPN and SVGIG (reference sequence). Trimming cost V 2 bases and J 5 bases, with 12 bases left between them. CDR3 DNA: TGTGCCTGGAGTAGGGACGCGGAAACTGAAGCTTTCTTT. Protein sequence: CAWSRDAETEAFF.

Ten or more counts support this clonotype. The chain recombines TRBV10-3 with TRBJ2-1, with 8 bases matching TRBD2. Trimming at V came to 2 bases and at J to 3 bases, leaving 3 bases not matched to a gene. CDR1 ENHRY and CDR2 SYGVKD come from the germline V gene. The CDR3 spans 15 residues. CDR3 nucleotides: TGTGCCATCAGTGAGGGCGGGAGGCGCTACAATGAGCAGTTCTTC. It yields the protein CAISEGGRRYNEQFF.

The chain recombines TRBV12-5 with TRBJ1-3; 8 bases align to TRBD1. Per germline, CDR1 LGHNT and CDR2 FRNRAP. The CDR3 covers 17 residues. J gave up 4 bases and V 0 bases, and 8 bases lay outside the gene matches. The CDR3 sequence: CASGLVLRQGSGNTIYF. The CDR3 DNA sequence: TGTGCTAGTGGTTTGGTACTCAGACAGGGGTCCGGAAACACCATATATTTT.

This chain uses TRBV5-1 with TRBJ2-3; no definite D call. In germline, CDR1 is SGHRS, CDR2 YFSETQ. This CDR3 is 13 amino acids long. V lost 4 bases, J lost 6 bases, and 12 bases lay in between. In nucleotides, the CDR3 is TGCGCCAGCAGCATTAGACGGGCGGATACGCAGTATTTT. This encodes CASSIRRADTQYF.

The table lists this clonotype with many counts. This rearrangement joins TRBV11-3 to TRBJ2-3; D is unclear. The CDR3 runs to 14 residues. Trimming removed 2 bases from V and 6 bases from J, with 12 bases in between. Per germline, CDR1 SGHNT and CDR2 YENEEA. The CDR3 region is CASSLRRRSDTQYF. The DNA for the CDR3 is TGTGCCAGCAGCTTAAGGCGTAGGTCGGATACGCAGTATTTT.

This clonotype has only a few counts. This chain joins TRBV13 and TRBJ2-1, with 8 bases aligning to TRBD2. CDR3 length: 16 residues. J lost 2 bases, V lost 5 bases, and 8 bases had no gene match. Germline loops: CDR1 PRHDT, CDR2 FYEKMQ (reference sequence). CDR3 DNA: TGTGCCAGCAGCGTCCGACTAGCGAGGACCTACAATGAGCAGTTCTTC. Encoded protein: CASSVRLARTYNEQFF.

This clonotype was picked up many times. The chain employs TRBV28 and TRBJ1-4, with 9 bases aligning to TRBD1. Trimming removed 6 bases from V and 3 bases from J; junction bases left unmatched: 2. Germline CDR1 MDHEN, CDR2 SYDVKM. There are 14 residues in the CDR3. The CDR3 here is CASRTGGSNEKLFF. CDR3 DNA sequence: TGTGCCAGCAGAACAGGGGGCTCTAATGAAAAACTGTTTTTT.

This clonotype was recorded a few times. The V call is TRBV6-2 or TRBV6-3, the J call TRBJ1-5, with D possibly matching TRBD1 (5 bases). The CDR3 contains 17 residues. Looked up from germline, CDR1 is MNHEY and CDR2 is SVGEGT. The ends were cut back, 0 bases at V and 2 bases at J, with 14 bases in the middle. CDR3 coding DNA: TGTGCCAGCAGTTACTCGCGGGGGTTTTTGGGCAATCAGCCCCAGCATTTT. Encoded protein: CASSYSRGFLGNQPQHF.

This clonotype came up many times. The chain couples TRBV28 to TRBJ2-4; D call uncertain. The CDR3 sequence is 14 residues long. The V end was cut by 7 bases, the J end by 2 bases, with 12 bases between. CDR1 and CDR2 (germline): MDHEN, SYDVKM. CDR3 amino acids: CASTTSETKNIQYF. The CDR3 DNA sequence: TGTGCCAGCACGACGTCCGAGACCAAAAACATTCAGTACTTC.

The sample holds many counts of this clonotype. The rearrangement joins TRBV9 to TRBJ2-1; TRBD2 aligns across 13 bases. This CDR3 is built from 16 residues. V trimming: 0 bases; J trimming: 10 bases; junction bases outside the gene matches: 7. Per the germline V gene, CDR1 is SGDLS and CDR2 is YYNGEE. Here the CDR3 reads CASSVGGLAGVQEQFF. The CDR3 DNA reads as TGTGCCAGCAGCGTAGGCGGACTAGCGGGAGTTCAGGAGCAGTTCTTC.

The chain uses TRBV7-3 and TRBJ2-1; no reliable D call. The CDR3 length is 12 residues. V lost 4 bases to trimming and J lost 3 bases, with 4 bases between them. The V gene's germline CDR1 is SGHTA and CDR2 FQGTGA. As DNA, the CDR3 is TGTGCCAGCAGCTACCACTACAATGAGCAGTTCTTC. It codes for CASSYHYNEQFF.

This clonotype was detected ten times or more. The CDR3 protein is CASTKAGYMNTEAFF. DNA of the CDR3: TGTGCCAGCACCAAGGCTGGGTACATGAACACTGAAGCTTTCTTT. The chain carries TRBV28 and TRBJ1-1; no definite D call. The CDR3 loop spans 15 amino acids. CDR1 is MDHEN, CDR2 SYDVKM, per germline. With 7 bases removed from V and 0 bases from J, the gap between germline ends came to 15 bases. The complete variable domain, with remaining parts taken from reference TRBV28 and TRBJ1-1, reads DVKVTQSSRYLVKRTGEKVFLECVQDMDHENMFWYRQDPGLGLRLIYFSYDVKMKEKGDIPEGYSVSREKKERFSLILESASTNQTSMYLCASTKAGYMNTEAFFGQGTRLTVV.

This clonotype was seen repeatedly, ten times or more. The chain employs TRBV19 and TRBJ1-6; 7 bases are shared with TRBD1. CDR3 length: 15 amino acids. Germline V CDR1 and CDR2: LNHDA, SQIVND (reference sequence). The V gene end was trimmed by 0 bases and the J gene end by 9 bases; junction bases not matched to a gene: 5. In nucleotides, the CDR3 is TGTGCCAGTAGTATAGATCAAGGGGGCATTTCACCCCTCCACTTT. It specifies CASSIDQGGISPLHF.

This clonotype appeared a few times. The V call is TRBV4-2, the J call TRBJ1-1; D unresolved. CDR3 size: 16 residues. Trimming removed 0 bases from V and 4 bases from J, with 15 bases in between. Germline V lookup: CDR1 LGHNA, CDR2 YNFKEQ. CDR3 region: CASSQEIPDSGTEAFF. The DNA of the CDR3 is TGTGCCAGCAGCCAAGAAATTCCGGACTCGGGCACTGAAGCTTTCTTT.

A few counts support this clonotype. The V gene is TRBV29-1, the J gene TRBJ1-1; D unclear. Trimming pared 5 bases from V and 5 bases from J, leaving 6 bases between. The CDR3 totals 10 residues. Germline lookup yields CDR1 SQVTM and CDR2 ANQGSEA. The CDR3 nucleotides read TGCAGCGTTTCGTTGACTGAAGCTTTCTTT. Amino acid sequence: CSVSLTEAFF.

This clonotype appeared a few times. The genes are TRBV12-5 and TRBJ2-3, with 7 bases matching TRBD2. The V gene end was trimmed by 0 bases and the J gene end by 4 bases; junction bases not matched to a gene: 7. Germline-derived CDR1 and CDR2 are LGHNT and FRNRAP. CDR3 size: 16 residues. The CDR3 nucleotides read TGTGCTAGTGGTTTGGTATTGGGAGGGAGCGCAGATACGCAGTATTTT. This gives the protein CASGLVLGGSADTQYF.

This clonotype was detected many times. This rearrangement joins TRBV12-3 or TRBV12-4 to TRBJ2-1, with 8 bases matching TRBD1. There are 17 residues in the CDR3. The trim removed 5 bases at V and 0 bases at J, leaving 9 bases unmatched. The CDR3 region is CASSPRQGQSSYNEQFF. The CDR3 region has the DNA TGTGCCAGCAGTCCCCGACAGGGGCAGAGCTCCTACAATGAGCAGTTCTTC.

This clonotype was detected many times. V usage is TRBV7-2 and J usage is TRBJ1-2; no reliable D call. The germline V gene encodes CDR1 SGHTA and CDR2 FQGNSA. The CDR3 is 13 amino acids. V gave up 1 base and J gave up 7 bases, with 10 bases separating them. CDR3 nucleotide sequence: TGTGCCAGCAGCTTAGACAAAATAGGTGGCTACACCTTC. This sequence encodes CASSLDKIGGYTF.

The table lists this clonotype with many counts. The V and J genes are TRBV29-1 and TRBJ2-7, with D possibly matching TRBD2 (5 bases). The CDR3 spans 14 residues. CDR1 and CDR2 (germline): SQVTM, ANQGSEA. The V end lost 0 bases, the J end lost 0 bases, and 9 bases lay between the germline ends. CDR3 in amino acids: CSVEESGSSYEQYF. The CDR3 DNA reads as TGCAGCGTTGAAGAATCGGGAAGCTCCTACGAGCAGTACTTC.

Many counts were recorded for this clonotype. V gene TRBV6-1 combines with J gene TRBJ2-7, with 7 bases lining up with TRBD2. The germline gives CDR1 MNHNS, CDR2 SASEGT. V trimming: 7 bases; J trimming: 2 bases; junction bases outside the gene matches: 11. CDR3 length: 15 amino acids. DNA of the CDR3: TGTGCCAGCATTGATCCGGGACTAAGAGCCTACGAGCAGTACTTC. Translation: CASIDPGLRAYEQYF.

This clonotype was recorded at least ten times. The chain uses TRBV18 and TRBJ1-3; D is ambiguous. V dropped 8 bases and J dropped 0 bases, with 11 bases sitting between them. Germline V gene data show CDR1 as KGHSH and CDR2 as LQKENI. The CDR3 extends over 14 amino acids. DNA of the CDR3: TGTGCCAGCAGCCTCGGGCGCTCTGGAAACACCATATATTTT. It codes for CASSLGRSGNTIYF.

The sample holds many counts of this clonotype. V gene TRBV29-1 combines with J gene TRBJ1-1; D is perhaps TRBD1 (5 bases). The CDR3 extends over 14 amino acids. V lost 7 bases, J lost 1 base, and 16 bases lay in between. CDR1 SQVTM and CDR2 ANQGSEA come from the germline V gene. The CDR3 region has the DNA TGCAGCGCTAGAAGACCGGGGCAGAACACTGAAGCTTTCTTT. It is translated as CSARRPGQNTEAFF.

This clonotype was counted at least ten times. The chain has TRBV12-3 or TRBV12-4 and TRBJ1-2; tentative D call: TRBD1 (5 bases). The length of the CDR3 is 16 residues. V lost 1 base and J lost 2, with 14 bases in between. This CDR3 reads CASSLVGRASNYGYTF. CDR3 nucleotide sequence: TGTGCCAGCAGTTTAGTTGGCAGGGCCTCCAACTATGGCTACACCTTC.

The chain carries TRBV25-1 and TRBJ2-5; a possible D gene is TRBD2 (6 bases). The CDR3 is made up of 15 amino acids. With 5 bases removed from V and 7 bases from J, the gap between germline ends came to 20 bases. From germline, CDR1 is MGHDK and CDR2 SYGVNS. The CDR3 nucleotides read TGTGCCAGCAGTCCCCCCGGGACTCTATTGACGACCCAGTACTTC. This sequence encodes CASSPPGTLLTTQYF.

The rearrangement joins TRBV29-1 to TRBJ2-2; 7 bases are shared with TRBD2. Germline CDR1 reads SQVTM; CDR2 reads ANQGSEA. The V gene end was trimmed by 1 base and the J gene end by 4 bases; junction bases not matched to a gene: 12. This CDR3 is 17 amino acids long. The CDR3 coding sequence is TGCAGCGTTGAAGGTAACCCTAGCGGAGGCCGCACCGGGGAGCTGTTTTTT. Its protein is CSVEGNPSGGRTGELFF.

This clonotype was counted at least ten times. The chain joins TRBV6-1 to TRBJ1-5; no clear D gene. The germline V and J ends were trimmed by 6 bases and 4 bases, with 16 bases remaining between them. The length of the CDR3 is 15 residues. Germline loops: CDR1 MNHNS, CDR2 SASEGT. The CDR3 loop reads CASSFYWEENQPQHF. CDR3 DNA sequence: TGTGCCAGCAGCTTCTATTGGGAGGAGAATCAGCCCCAGCATTTT.

At least ten counts were recorded for this clonotype. The chain links TRBV13 to TRBJ1-1; D remains unclear. The germline V gene encodes CDR1 PRHDT and CDR2 FYEKMQ (reference sequence). V dropped 1 base and J dropped 0 bases, with 6 bases sitting between them. The CDR3 sequence is 14 residues long. The CDR3 coding sequence is TGTGCCAGCAGCTTAGAACGCATGAACACTGAAGCTTTCTTT. This gives the protein CASSLERMNTEAFF.

This clonotype came up a few times. The chain employs TRBV24-1 and TRBJ2-1, with TRBD1 matching 7 bases. The length of the CDR3 is 11 residues. CDR1 KGHDR and CDR2 SFDVKD come from the germline V gene. V was clipped by 10 bases and J by 6 bases; unmatched bases: 2. The CDR3 reads CATGTANEQFF. The DNA for the CDR3 is TGTGCCACGGGGACAGCCAATGAGCAGTTCTTC.

This chain connects TRBV27 to TRBJ1-5, with D tentatively TRBD1 (5 bases). CDR3 size: 16 residues. CDR1 and CDR2 from the germline V gene are MNHEY and SMNVEV (reference sequence). The germline V and J ends were trimmed by 1 base and 2 bases, with 12 bases remaining between them. CDR3 region: CASSLFRVGGNQPQHF. CDR3 nucleotides: TGTGCCAGCAGTTTATTCAGGGTTGGTGGCAATCAGCCCCAGCATTTT.

This clonotype was picked up a small number of times. The chain carries TRBV29-1 and TRBJ1-1; 8 positions match TRBD1. The CDR3 covers 13 residues. Trimming cost V 4 bases and J 8 bases; bases outside gene matches: 9. From germline, CDR1 is SQVTM and CDR2 ANQGSEA. The CDR3 sequence: CSVAQDRAGEAFF. CDR3 bases: TGCAGCGTTGCTCAGGACAGGGCCGGCGAAGCTTTCTTT.

This clonotype came up many times. The chain has TRBV5-1 and TRBJ2-1; TRBD1 matches at 9 bases. The CDR3 extends over 16 amino acids. Germline CDR1 is SGHRS and CDR2 is YFSETQ. V lost 5 bases, J lost 2 bases, and 8 bases stayed unmatched. The CDR3 DNA follows: TGCGCCAGCAGGACCTACGGGACAGGGACCTACAATGAGCAGTTCTTC. It encodes CASRTYGTGTYNEQFF.